This T cell receptor beta chain was documented in a study of T cell responses to AZD1222 COVID-19 vaccine. General observations from the study: Increases in Spike-specific TCR breadth and depth were seen after two AZD1222 doses. Only after the peak T cell response were repertoires sampled. There were mostly white British donors and more females than males, and clonal diversity was possibly underestimated.

Germline loops: CDR1 MNHEY, CDR2 SMNVEV (reference sequence). The germline V and J ends were trimmed by 4 bases and 2 bases, with 17 bases remaining between them. The CDR3 loop spans 17 amino acids. Pooling of second doses given at about 4 or about 12 weeks was done. The table came from immunoSEQ multiplex PCR; TCRdb's copy has only in-frame clones and leaves some out. The profile shows around 26,000 clones, 80% to 90% of them singletons. Turning to this clone: What it binds is unknown.

This chain connects TRBV27 to TRBJ2-2; D gene uncertain. This sequence was found in an adult who received the AZD1222 COVID-19 vaccine. The sample here was peripheral blood, taken 28 days after the second AZD1222 dose. The CDR3 sequence: CASSSTPGAVNTGELFF. Written as DNA, the CDR3 is TGTGCCAGCAGTTCTACCCCCGGTGCAGTAAACACCGGGGAGCTGTTTTTT.